This T cell receptor beta chain was profiled in a study of T cells after yellow fever vaccination. In regard to this clonotype: Antigen: not known.

The CDR3 consists of 15 residues. The germline V gene encodes CDR1 DFQATT and CDR2 SNEGSKA (reference sequence). The trim removed 6 bases at V and 3 bases at J, leaving 3 bases unmatched. Whole-study results and caveats: Abundant bulk-derived clonotypes could contaminate FACS-sorted repertoires.

MiXCR, applied by TCRdb to the 5' RACE reads, yields one record per CDR3 protein. Among hundreds of thousands of distinct CDR3 sequences listed, 9% to 15% were seen once. The source is a man aged 30 to 39 who received the YFV17D yellow fever vaccine. The V gene is TRBV20-1, the J gene TRBJ2-3; TRBD2 matches at 16 bases. The sequencing used PBMCs, collected on the day of the yellow fever booster vaccination. The CDR3 coding sequence is TGCAGTGCGGGGACTAGCGGGAGGGGGACAGATACGCAGTATTTT. It translates to CSAGTSGRGTDTQYF.